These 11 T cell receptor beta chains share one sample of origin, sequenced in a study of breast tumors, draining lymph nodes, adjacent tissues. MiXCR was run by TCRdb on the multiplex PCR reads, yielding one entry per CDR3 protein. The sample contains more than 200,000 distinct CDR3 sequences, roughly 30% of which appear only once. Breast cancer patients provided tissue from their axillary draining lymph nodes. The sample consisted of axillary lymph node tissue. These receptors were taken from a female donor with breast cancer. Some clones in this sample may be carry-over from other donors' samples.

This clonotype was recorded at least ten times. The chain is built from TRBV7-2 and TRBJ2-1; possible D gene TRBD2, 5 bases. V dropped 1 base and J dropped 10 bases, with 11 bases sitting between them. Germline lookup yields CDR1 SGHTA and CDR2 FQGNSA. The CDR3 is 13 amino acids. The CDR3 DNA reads TGTGCCAGCAGCTTAGAAACTAGTTACGAGCAGTTCTTC. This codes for CASSLETSYEQFF.

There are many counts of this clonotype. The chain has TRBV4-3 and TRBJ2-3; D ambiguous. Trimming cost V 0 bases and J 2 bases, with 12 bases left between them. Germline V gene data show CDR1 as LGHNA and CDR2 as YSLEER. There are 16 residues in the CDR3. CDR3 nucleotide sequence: TGCGCCAGCAGCCAAGAGTCTGTGCAAGACACAGATACGCAGTATTTT. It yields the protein CASSQESVQDTDTQYF.

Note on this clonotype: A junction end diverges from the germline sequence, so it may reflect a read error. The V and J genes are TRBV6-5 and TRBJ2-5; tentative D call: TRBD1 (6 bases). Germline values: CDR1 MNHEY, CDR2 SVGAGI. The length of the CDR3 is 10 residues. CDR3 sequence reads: CASSRGKDSF. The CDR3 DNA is TGTGCCAGCAGTCGTGGAAAGGACAGCTTC.

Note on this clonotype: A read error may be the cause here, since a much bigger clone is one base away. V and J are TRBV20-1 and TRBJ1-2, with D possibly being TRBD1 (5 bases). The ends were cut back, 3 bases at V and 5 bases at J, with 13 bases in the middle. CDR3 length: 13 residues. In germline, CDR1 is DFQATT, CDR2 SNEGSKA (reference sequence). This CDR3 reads CSASGTGRYGYTF. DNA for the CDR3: TGCAGTGCTAGTGGAACAGGCCGGTATGGCTACACCTTC.

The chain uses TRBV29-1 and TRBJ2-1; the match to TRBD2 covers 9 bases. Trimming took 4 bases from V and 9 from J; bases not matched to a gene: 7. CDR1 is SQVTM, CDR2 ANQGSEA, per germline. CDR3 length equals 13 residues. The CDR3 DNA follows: TGCAGCGTTGCGACTAGCGGATATGCTGAGCAGTTCTTC. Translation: CSVATSGYAEQFF.

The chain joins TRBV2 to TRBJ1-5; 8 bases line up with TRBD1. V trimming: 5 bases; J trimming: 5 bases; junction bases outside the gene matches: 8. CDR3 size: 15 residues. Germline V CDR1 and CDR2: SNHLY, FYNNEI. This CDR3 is CASSSSRGRDQPQHF. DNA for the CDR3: TGTGCCAGCAGTAGTTCCAGGGGGCGCGATCAGCCCCAGCATTTT. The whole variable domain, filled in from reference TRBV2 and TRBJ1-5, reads EPEVTQTPSHQVTQMGQEVILRCVPISNHLYFYWYRQILGQKVEFLVSFYNNEISEKSEIFDDQFSVERPDGSNFTLKIRSTKLEDSAMYFCASSSSRGRDQPQHFGDGTRLSIL.

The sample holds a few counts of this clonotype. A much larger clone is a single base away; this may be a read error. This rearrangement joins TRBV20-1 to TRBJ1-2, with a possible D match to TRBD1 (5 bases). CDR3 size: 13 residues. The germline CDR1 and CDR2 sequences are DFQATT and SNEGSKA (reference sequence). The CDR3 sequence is CSAAGGTDYGYAF. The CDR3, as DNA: TGCAGTGCTGCGGGGGGGACTGACTATGGCTACGCCTTC.

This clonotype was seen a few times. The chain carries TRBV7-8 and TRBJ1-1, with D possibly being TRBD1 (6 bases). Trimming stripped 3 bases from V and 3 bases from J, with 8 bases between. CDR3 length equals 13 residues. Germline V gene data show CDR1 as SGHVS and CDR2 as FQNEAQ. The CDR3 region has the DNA TGTGCCAGCAGCTTCCCAGGGGACACTGAAGCTTTCTTT. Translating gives CASSFPGDTEAFF.

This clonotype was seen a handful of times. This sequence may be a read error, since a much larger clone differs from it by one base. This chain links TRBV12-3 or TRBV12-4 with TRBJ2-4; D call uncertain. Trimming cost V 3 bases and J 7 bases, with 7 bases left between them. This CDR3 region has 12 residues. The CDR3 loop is CASSFRPNIQYF. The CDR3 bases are TGTGCCAGCAGTTTCCGTCCGAACATTCAGTACTTC.

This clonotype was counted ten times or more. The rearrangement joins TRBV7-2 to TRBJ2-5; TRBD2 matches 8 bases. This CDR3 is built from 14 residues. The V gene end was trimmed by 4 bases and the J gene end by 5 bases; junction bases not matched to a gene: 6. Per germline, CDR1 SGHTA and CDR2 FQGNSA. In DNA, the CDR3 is TGTGCCAGCAGCTCTAGCGGGCTTGGGGAGACCCAGTACTTC. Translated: CASSSSGLGETQYF.

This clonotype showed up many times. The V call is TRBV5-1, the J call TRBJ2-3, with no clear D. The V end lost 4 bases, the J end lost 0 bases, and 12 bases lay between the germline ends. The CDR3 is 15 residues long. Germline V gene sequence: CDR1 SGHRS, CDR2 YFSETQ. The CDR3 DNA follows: TGCGCCAGCAGCCAGTCCAGTTCTAGCACAGATACGCAGTATTTT. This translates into CASSQSSSSTDTQYF.